This T cell receptor beta chain was identified in a study of shared clonotypes between healthy human individuals. Study-level background: Per donor, CD8 memory used one plate, CD8 naive used two, CD4 memory used three and CD4 naive used three. Overall study findings and caveats: Expectations were that clonotype sharing among donors would be affected by sequencing depth.

V was clipped by 8 bases and J by 6 bases; unmatched bases: 12. Germline V gene sequence: CDR1 WSHSY, CDR2 SAAADI. This CDR3 has 15 residues. Regarding this clone: What it recognizes is unknown.

Generated by immunoSEQ multiplex PCR, the TCRdb table keeps only in-frame clones and is missing some. Here the sample spans roughly 2.5 million clones, approximately 90% being singletons. This TCR came from a man aged 18 to 29 in good health. The sample consisted of naive CD4+ T cells sorted from blood. Described subset: CD45RA+ positively selected. The chain uses TRBV10-2 and TRBJ1-1, with 10 bases lining up with TRBD1. This CDR3 is CASQTGGQRVAEAFF. The CDR3 nucleotides read TGCGCCAGCCAGACAGGGGGCCAAAGGGTGGCTGAAGCTTTCTTT.